The present TCR beta chain was sequenced within a study of blood T cells in healthy people across ages. Through a sample-barcoded 5' primer and a J-beta primer mix, a second PCR was run for roughly 7 to 11 cycles. Each CDR3 protein gets one entry after TCRdb re-called the 5' RACE reads with MiXCR. The data hold around 870,000 distinct CDR3 sequences, with about 28% observed a single time. Germline CDR1 and CDR2: MNHNS and SASEGT. The CDR3 totals 15 residues. The TCR was taken from a woman older than 75 in good health. The rearrangement uses TRBV6-1 and TRBJ2-7; 9 bases line up with TRBD1. TRBJ2-5 explains the end of the DNA better; the J call may be wrong. What was sequenced was blood. DNA of the CDR3: TGTGCCAGCAGTGAACAGACAGGGGGGTTCGAGACCCAGTACTTC. Amino acids: CASSEQTGGFETQYF.